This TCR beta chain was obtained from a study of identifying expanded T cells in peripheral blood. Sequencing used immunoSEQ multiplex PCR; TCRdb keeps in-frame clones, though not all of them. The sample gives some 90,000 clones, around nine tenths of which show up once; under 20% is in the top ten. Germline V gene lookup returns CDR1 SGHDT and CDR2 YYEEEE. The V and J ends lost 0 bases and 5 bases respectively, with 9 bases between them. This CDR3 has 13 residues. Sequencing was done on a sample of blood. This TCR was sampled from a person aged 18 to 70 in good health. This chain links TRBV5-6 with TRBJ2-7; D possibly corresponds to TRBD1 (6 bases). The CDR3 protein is CASSLGQAHEQYF. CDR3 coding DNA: TGTGCCAGCAGCTTGGGACAGGCCCACGAGCAGTACTTC.